Following are 17 T cell receptor beta chains from one sample sequenced in a study of T-cell memory formation after mild COVID-19. TCRdb re-called the 5' RACE reads with MiXCR, one entry per CDR3 protein. There are 200,000 to 300,000 distinct CDR3 sequences in the sample; over 15% occur only once, and approximately 20% lies in the top ten. The sample taken for sequencing was PBMCs or a T cell subset sorted from them (not recorded which). Receptors were obtained from a man younger than 35 who had mild COVID-19 (a few samples of this study predate the infection). Cell type and time point are not known.

This chain links TRBV20-1 with TRBJ2-7; a possible D gene is TRBD2 (6 bases). Per the germline V gene, CDR1 is DFQATT and CDR2 is SNEGSKA (reference sequence). Trimming left V 3 bases short and J 5 bases short, with 20 bases between. CDR3 length equals 15 residues. The CDR3: CSASRRVPLTHEQYV. CDR3 in DNA: TGCAGTGCTAGTAGGAGGGTTCCCCTTACCCACGAGCAGTACGTC.

The V call is TRBV20-1, the J call TRBJ2-7; a weak D match, TRBD2 (7 bases). CDR1 and CDR2 (germline): DFQATT, SNEGSKA (reference sequence). There are 15 residues in the CDR3. Trimming pared 5 bases from V and 5 bases from J, leaving 22 bases between. The CDR3 coding sequence is TGCAGTGCTTTACAACGGGGGGCCCCAGTGGACGAGCAGTACTTC. Its protein is CSALQRGAPVDEQYF.

This chain links TRBV20-1 with TRBJ1-6; weak D call: TRBD1 (6 bases). Germline CDR1 reads DFQATT; CDR2 reads SNEGSKA (reference sequence). V shed 6 bases and J shed 7 bases, with 19 bases lying between them. The CDR3 spans 15 residues. CDR3 protein: CSANDRRIPNSPLHF. Written as DNA, the CDR3 is TGCAGTGCAAATGACAGGCGTATCCCCAATTCACCCCTCCACTTT.

This chain joins TRBV24-1 and TRBJ2-6; D is perhaps TRBD2 (5 bases). This CDR3 contains 15 residues. Germline values: CDR1 KGHDR, CDR2 SFDVKD. The V end was cut by 4 bases, the J end by 0 bases, with 6 bases between. DNA for the CDR3: TGTGCCACCAGTGACCGGGGCTCTGGGGCCAACGTCCTGACTTTC. Amino acids: CATSDRGSGANVLTF.

This clonotype turned up a few times. This chain uses TRBV4-3 with TRBJ2-2; 16 positions match TRBD2. Per germline, CDR1 LGHNA and CDR2 YSLEER. This CDR3 region has 22 residues. V dropped 0 bases and J dropped 3; count of bases not matched to a gene: 13. CDR3 nucleotides: TGCGCCAGCAGCCAAGATCTCAACTTGGGACTAGCGGGGGGGCCCGACACCGGGGAGCTGTTTTTT. Its translation: CASSQDLNLGLAGGPDTGELFF.

The rearrangement uses TRBV11-3 and TRBJ1-6; D is perhaps TRBD1 (5 bases). With 5 bases removed from V and 8 bases from J, the gap between germline ends came to 10 bases. CDR1 and CDR2 (germline): SGHNT, YENEEA. The CDR3 totals 13 residues. The CDR3 DNA reads as TGTGCCAGCAGCCGTGGGGGAGATTCACCCCTCCACTTT. Amino acids: CASSRGGDSPLHF.

V is TRBV27 and J is TRBJ2-7; 9 nucleotides line up with TRBD1. The CDR3 length is 14 residues. V gave up 5 bases and J gave up 5 bases; unmatched junction bases: 7. CDR1 is MNHEY and CDR2 is SMNVEV in the germline V gene (reference sequence). CDR3 loop: CASSPNRGQDEQYF. For the CDR3, the DNA is TGTGCCAGCAGTCCCAACAGGGGGCAGGACGAGCAGTACTTC.

This clonotype was observed a handful of times. V and J are TRBV6-5 and TRBJ2-3, with unresolved D. The germline V and J ends were trimmed by 2 bases and 2 bases, with 5 bases remaining between them. Germline V gene sequence: CDR1 MNHEY, CDR2 SVGAGI. This CDR3 comprises 13 residues. CDR3 sequence reads: CASSYDHTDTQYF. In DNA form, the CDR3 reads TGTGCCAGCAGTTACGACCACACAGATACGCAGTATTTT.

This chain joins TRBV10-3 and TRBJ1-2; no clear D gene. The V gene lost 4 bases and the J gene lost 3 bases, with 9 bases spanning the gap. This CDR3 contains 13 residues. Germline V gene data show CDR1 as ENHRY and CDR2 as SYGVKD. CDR3: CAISGRTDYGYTF. CDR3 nucleotide sequence: TGTGCCATCAGTGGGAGGACTGACTATGGCTACACCTTC.

CDR3 nucleotide sequence: TGTGCCAGCAGTTTCCTGACAGGGATCCCGGATGGCTACACCTTC. Translating gives CASSFLTGIPDGYTF. The gene calls are TRBV6-5 and TRBJ1-2; 7 bases fit TRBD1. In germline, CDR1 is MNHEY, CDR2 SVGAGI. The CDR3 contains 15 residues. After removal of 4 bases from V and 6 bases from J, the junction contained 11 bases not matched to a gene.

A few counts support this clonotype. The genes are TRBV4-2 and TRBJ1-5; D ambiguous. The CDR3 is 13 residues long. Germline loops: CDR1 LGHNA, CDR2 YNFKEQ. The ends were cut back, 0 bases at V and 7 bases at J, with 7 bases in the middle. CDR3 protein: CASSQDPGQPQHF. CDR3 coding DNA: TGTGCCAGCAGCCAAGATCCTGGACAGCCCCAGCATTTT.

The chain combines TRBV7-6 with TRBJ1-5; D gene unclear. CDR3 size: 15 residues. Per germline, CDR1 SGHVS and CDR2 FNYEAQ. V lost 1 base to trimming and J lost 3 bases, with 10 bases between them. The CDR3, as DNA: TGTGCCAGCAGCTTAGGGCCAGACCTCAATCAGCCCCAGCATTTT. Translated, it gives CASSLGPDLNQPQHF.

The chain recombines TRBV2 with TRBJ2-5; maybe TRBD2 (5 bases). This CDR3 region has 15 residues. The germline V gene encodes CDR1 SNHLY and CDR2 FYNNEI. The V and J ends lost 4 bases and 3 bases respectively, with 15 bases between them. CDR3 DNA sequence: TGTGCCAGCAGTGTAGGGTCGGGGTACGAAGAGACCCAGTACTTC. Amino acids: CASSVGSGYEETQYF. The variable domain in full, with the rest retrieved from reference TRBV2 and TRBJ2-5, is EPEVTQTPSHQVTQMGQEVILRCVPISNHLYFYWYRQILGQKVEFLVSFYNNEISEKSEIFDDQFSVERPDGSNFTLKIRSTKLEDSAMYFCASSVGSGYEETQYFGPGTRLLVL.

V is TRBV4-1 and J is TRBJ1-1; D may be TRBD1 (5 bases). CDR1 is MGHRA, CDR2 YSYEKL, per germline. Trimming removed 0 bases at V and 8 bases at J, with 19 bases between. The CDR3 length is 16 residues. The CDR3 nucleotides are TGCGCCAGCAGCCAAGATCGCCGTGTTCGGACACTAGAAGCTTTCTTT. Translation: CASSQDRRVRTLEAFF.

The rearrangement joins TRBV20-1 to TRBJ2-3; 13 nucleotides match TRBD2. The V and J ends lost 5 bases and 6 bases, in that order; junction bases with no gene match: 11. The CDR3 has 16 amino acids. Per the germline V gene, CDR1 is DFQATT and CDR2 is SNEGSKA (reference sequence). The CDR3 nucleotides read TGCAGTGCTCCCATCACTAGCGGGGGGGCCGGGGATACGCAGTATTTT. Translated, it gives CSAPITSGGAGDTQYF.

This clonotype was observed a handful of times. This rearrangement joins TRBV6-1 to TRBJ1-1; 7 nucleotides line up with TRBD1. Germline CDR1 is MNHNS and CDR2 is SASEGT. The CDR3 has 15 amino acids. V dropped 5 bases and J dropped 0; count of bases not matched to a gene: 6. The CDR3 DNA is TGTGCCAGCAGTTCTTACAGGGGAATGAACACTGAAGCTTTCTTT. Protein sequence: CASSSYRGMNTEAFF.

The rearrangement joins TRBV7-2 to TRBJ1-6, with 7 nucleotides matching TRBD1. Trimming at V came to 0 bases and at J to 6 bases, leaving 5 bases not matched to a gene. This CDR3 is built from 16 residues. Germline V gene sequence: CDR1 SGHTA, CDR2 FQGNSA. DNA of the CDR3: TGTGCCAGCAGCTTAGCGTTCGGGGACAGTAATTCACCCCTCCACTTT. Translated: CASSLAFGDSNSPLHF.